These 2 T cell receptor beta chains were all obtained from the same sample, sequenced in a study of blood T cell repertoires in COVID-19. The method was immunoSEQ multiplex PCR; TCRdb's version includes in-frame clones alone and lacks a portion of them. The sample carries roughly 100,000 clones, 84% recorded once. Sequenced: peripheral blood. These receptors were obtained from a woman in her sixties or seventies with acute or convalescent COVID-19.

The chain joins TRBV29-1 to TRBJ2-5; TRBD1 might be the D (6 bases). Germline values: CDR1 SQVTM, CDR2 ANQGSEA. V dropped 8 bases and J dropped 2 bases, with 12 bases sitting between them. The CDR3 covers 12 residues. CDR3 sequence reads: CSYIRGQETQYF. The CDR3 nucleotides read TGCAGCTATATAAGGGGGCAAGAGACCCAGTACTTC.

The J gene is TRBJ2-2, the V gene TRBV27; 7 nucleotides match TRBD2. CDR3 length equals 16 residues. Germline V CDR1 and CDR2: MNHEY, SMNVEV (reference sequence). V dropped 2 bases and J dropped 8; count of bases not matched to a gene: 11. The chain's CDR3 is CASSLEGGRWSGELFF. CDR3 coding DNA: TGTGCCAGCAGTTTAGAAGGCGGGAGATGGTCGGGGGAGCTGTTTTTT.